The text below deals with one TCR beta chain. The antigen is not known. V lost 4 bases and J 5 bases, leaving 11 bases between the germline ends. Germline V CDR1 and CDR2: SGDLS, YYNGEE. The CDR3 is made up of 13 amino acids. This entry belongs to a study of cytotoxic CD8 clonotypes in ibrutinib-treated CLL. About the study: Within the patient group, under 12 were relapsed/refractory and approximately 16 treatment-naive, and around 17 were IGHV unmutated. After median roughly 70 months, about 14 stayed in remission, some twelve progressed; responses about 25 partial, 2 complete.

The assay was immunoSEQ multiplex PCR, and TCRdb's table has in-frame clones only and misses some. The sample includes roughly 29,000 clones, approximately 62% of them seen just once. Study results and limitations: Circulating CD8+ T-cell counts were tracked by baseline clonality, which exceeded that of age-matched healthy donors. Public clonotypes were seen rarely and were contracted or stable on treatment.

The receptor was isolated from a human donor with chronic lymphocytic leukemia. The material sequenced was PBMCs, taken before ibrutinib treatment. V is TRBV9 and J is TRBJ2-3; tentative D call: TRBD1 (5 bases). The CDR3 DNA is TGTGCCAGCAGCTCAGGGTGGGGAGATACGCAGTATTTT. It translates to CASSSGWGDTQYF.